Sequencing of this TCR beta chain was carried out in a study of OX40 agonist ivuxolimab in advanced cancers. This CDR3 has 17 amino acids. From germline, CDR1 is SGHDT and CDR2 YYEEEE. Trimming stripped 0 bases from V and 0 bases from J, with 10 bases between. TCRdb's copy holds only in-frame clones and misses some; the assay was immunoSEQ multiplex PCR. The sample lists 65,000 to 95,000 clones, approximately 84% occurring once. The chain is built from TRBV5-6 and TRBJ2-6; D call uncertain. This TCR was sampled from an adult with an advanced solid tumor such as melanoma, head and neck, liver or kidney cancer. Sequencing was performed on CD4+ or CD8+ T cells sorted from blood, taken in a trial of the OX40 agonist ivuxolimab. DNA of the CDR3: TGTGCCAGCAGCTTGGAGACCGGTATCTCTGGGGCCAACGTCCTGACTTTC. This gives the protein CASSLETGISGANVLTF.